The 22 T cell receptor beta chains below were found in one sample sequenced in a study of cytomegalovirus exposure and HLA in healthy donors. Profiled with immunoSEQ multiplex PCR; TCRdb holds only in-frame clones, not every one. The sample has roughly 63,000 clones, 80% to 90% seen once. The sequencing sample was made of PBMCs. Every receptor here comes from a woman aged 18-29 years in good health and CMV-seronegative.

V gene TRBV6-5 combines with J gene TRBJ1-1; tentatively, D is TRBD1 (6 bases). Trimming removed 7 bases at V and 7 bases at J, with 16 bases between. The CDR3 runs 13 residues. The germline gives CDR1 MNHEY, CDR2 SVGAGI. The CDR3 nucleotides read TGTGCCAGCAATTTCCCGGGGGGCGTTGAAGCTTTCTTT. Its translation: CASNFPGGVEAFF.

The rearrangement joins TRBV5-5 to TRBJ1-3, with 7 positions matching TRBD1. This CDR3 is built from 14 residues. With 2 bases clipped from V and 4 bases from J, the junction kept 3 bases outside the gene matches. Germline CDR1 SGHKS, CDR2 YYEKEE (reference sequence). Written as DNA, the CDR3 is TGTGCCAGCAGCTTAACAGGGGTCGGAAACACCATATATTTT. Residues: CASSLTGVGNTIYF.

This chain uses TRBV30 with TRBJ1-4, with D maybe TRBD1 (5 bases). The CDR3 is 15 residues long. The V and J ends lost 2 bases and 13 bases respectively, with 23 bases between them. Germline loops: CDR1 GTSNPN, CDR2 SVGIG (reference sequence). The CDR3 DNA reads TGTGCCTGGAGTCAACCAGGGCCGGTAGGAATGAGACTGTTTTTT. The encoded protein is CAWSQPGPVGMRLFF.

This clone came up a few times. The rearrangement links TRBV4-2 to TRBJ2-6; D might be TRBD2 (5 bases). Germline V gene lookup returns CDR1 LGHNA and CDR2 YNFKEQ. V was pared by 0 bases and J by 4 bases, with 10 bases between. The CDR3 length is 16 residues. Here the CDR3 reads CASSQDLGSGANVLTF. In DNA form, the CDR3 reads TGTGCCAGCAGCCAAGATCTTGGGAGCGGGGCCAACGTCCTGACTTTC.

The chain carries TRBV5-1 and TRBJ1-1; D may be TRBD1 (5 bases). The CDR3 is 16 residues long. Trimming shortened V by 0 bases and J by 1 base, and 13 bases separated the two germline ends. CDR1 is SGHRS and CDR2 is YFSETQ in the germline V gene. In DNA, the CDR3 is TGCGCCAGCAGCTTGGGAGGTGCAGGGAAGAACACTGAAGCTTTCTTT. It specifies CASSLGGAGKNTEAFF.

CDR3 protein: CASSWVGGSSYNEQFF. Here the CDR3 DNA reads TGTGCCAGCAGCTGGGTGGGGGGGAGCTCCTACAATGAGCAGTTCTTC. The rearrangement joins TRBV7-6 to TRBJ2-1; 7 positions agree with TRBD2. The CDR3 runs to 16 residues. V gave up 4 bases and J gave up 0 bases; unmatched junction bases: 6. Germline V gene data show CDR1 as SGHVS and CDR2 as FNYEAQ.

The V and J genes are TRBV5-5 and TRBJ1-1, with TRBD1 as a possible D gene (5 bases). Germline loops: CDR1 SGHKS, CDR2 YYEKEE (reference sequence). Trimming removed 3 bases at V and 1 base at J, with 13 bases between. The CDR3 is made up of 15 amino acids. Here the CDR3 reads CASSWELQENTEAFF. The CDR3 nucleotides are TGTGCCAGCAGCTGGGAATTACAGGAGAACACTGAAGCTTTCTTT.

The sample holds one count of this clone. The chain has TRBV11-2 and TRBJ2-3, with 9 bases lining up with TRBD2. The V gene's germline CDR1 is SGHAT and CDR2 FQNNGV. This CDR3 is built from 16 residues. V lost 0 bases and J lost 0; bases outside the gene matches: 1. Here the CDR3 DNA reads TGTGCCAGCAGCTTAGAGCTAGCGGGGAGCACAGATACGCAGTATTTT. Translating gives CASSLELAGSTDTQYF.

The genes are TRBV19 and TRBJ1-2; TRBD1 aligns across 9 bases. The CDR3 extends over 12 amino acids. The V gene's germline CDR1 is LNHDA and CDR2 SQIVND (reference sequence). Losses at the gene ends were 7 bases for V and 7 bases for J; bases not matched to a gene: 4. The CDR3 sequence: CASTADRGGYTF. The CDR3 bases are TGTGCCAGTACCGCGGACAGGGGTGGCTACACCTTC.

Details on this clone: This specimen includes other DNA sequences encoding the same CDR3. This chain connects TRBV6-1 to TRBJ2-7; 7 positions match TRBD1. This CDR3 comprises 13 residues. The germline gives CDR1 MNHNS, CDR2 SASEGT. J lost 2 bases, V lost 4 bases, and 2 bases had no gene match. The CDR3: CASSGQGPYEQYF. CDR3 sequence (DNA): TGTGCCAGCAGTGGACAGGGTCCCTACGAGCAGTACTTC.

The rearrangement joins TRBV29-1 to TRBJ2-7, with TRBD2 as a possible D gene (6 bases). Trimming stripped 6 bases from V and 0 bases from J, with 18 bases between. The CDR3 has 15 residues. Germline loops: CDR1 SQVTM, CDR2 ANQGSEA. CDR3: CSVNGEEGSSYEQYF. DNA of the CDR3: TGCAGCGTCAACGGGGAGGAGGGGAGCTCCTACGAGCAGTACTTC.

The chain recombines TRBV28 with TRBJ2-5, with D tentatively TRBD1 (7 bases). This CDR3 has 16 amino acids. V lost 0 bases and J lost 3, with 14 bases in between. Germline V gene lookup returns CDR1 MDHEN and CDR2 SYDVKM. CDR3 sequence (DNA): TGTGCCAGCAGTTTATGGCGGGAAGGGACAGAAGAGACCCAGTACTTC. This codes for CASSLWREGTEETQYF. Filled out from reference TRBV28 and TRBJ2-5, the complete variable domain reads DVKVTQSSRYLVKRTGEKVFLECVQDMDHENMFWYRQDPGLGLRLIYFSYDVKMKEKGDIPEGYSVSREKKERFSLILESASTNQTSMYLCASSLWREGTEETQYFGPGTRLLVL.

This clone was seen a few times. This chain's CDR3 is CASSGGTSGPYEQYF. In nucleotides, the CDR3 is TGTGCCAGCAGCGGCGGGACTAGCGGGCCCTACGAGCAGTACTTC. V and J are TRBV5-6 and TRBJ2-7, with 12 bases matching TRBD2. This CDR3 region has 15 residues. Germline V lookup: CDR1 SGHDT, CDR2 YYEEEE. After removal of 4 bases from V and 2 bases from J, the junction contained 4 bases not matched to a gene.

V gene TRBV18 combines with J gene TRBJ1-2; 8 bases align to TRBD1. There are 15 residues in the CDR3. The J segment lost 4 bases and the V segment lost 6 bases, leaving 10 bases of the junction unmatched. The germline gives CDR1 KGHSH, CDR2 LQKENI. The CDR3 DNA is TGTGCCAGCTCCCGCGGACAGGGTCGAGCCTATGGCTACACCTTC. It yields the protein CASSRGQGRAYGYTF.

V is TRBV28 and J is TRBJ2-3; D might be TRBD2 (5 bases). The CDR3 is 14 residues long. The V gene's germline CDR1 is MDHEN and CDR2 SYDVKM. V lost 5 bases and J lost 4, with 13 bases in between. CDR3 DNA sequence: TGTGCCAGCAGTCTCCCGCCACTAGCAGATACGCAGTATTTT. This translates into CASSLPPLADTQYF.

In its sample, this clone was seen once. The V call is TRBV5-4, the J call TRBJ2-5, with TRBD2 as a possible D gene (7 bases). This CDR3 contains 15 residues. Looked up from germline, CDR1 is SGHNT and CDR2 is YYREEE (reference sequence). The V gene lost 2 bases and the J gene lost 4 bases, with 15 bases spanning the gap. The chain's CDR3 is CASSFRGASRETQYF. The CDR3 DNA reads TGTGCCAGCAGCTTTCGGGGGGCTAGTCGAGAGACCCAGTACTTC.

The CDR3 nucleotides are TGTGCCAGCCACGGGACAGGGCTTTGGTTGAACACCTACGAGCAGTACTTC. Its protein is CASHGTGLWLNTYEQYF. V is TRBV27 and J is TRBJ2-7, with 9 bases aligning to TRBD1. CDR1 is MNHEY, CDR2 SMNVEV, per germline (reference sequence). Trimming cost V 8 bases and J 2 bases; bases outside gene matches: 16. This CDR3 comprises 17 residues.

The chain joins TRBV6-5 to TRBJ2-7, with 8 bases fitting TRBD1. Germline V CDR1 and CDR2: MNHEY, SVGAGI. The CDR3 spans 13 residues. Trimming cost V 6 bases and J 5 bases; bases outside gene matches: 6. The CDR3 loop reads CASRATGEHEQYF. The CDR3 coding sequence is TGTGCCAGCAGGGCGACAGGGGAACACGAGCAGTACTTC.

The J gene is TRBJ2-3, the V gene TRBV11-2, with TRBD2 identical over 9 bases. With 5 bases clipped from V and 4 bases from J, the junction kept 4 bases outside the gene matches. CDR1 is SGHAT and CDR2 is FQNNGV in the germline V gene. The CDR3 has 14 amino acids. The chain's CDR3 is CASSRRLAADTQYF. The CDR3 DNA is TGTGCCAGCAGCCGCAGACTAGCGGCAGATACGCAGTATTTT. Together with reference TRBV11-2 and TRBJ2-3, the CDR3 gives the full variable domain: EAGVAQSPRYKIIEKRQSVAFWCNPISGHATLYWYQQILGQGPKLLIQFQNNGVVDDSQLPKDRFSAERLKGVDSTLKIQPAKLEDSAVYLCASSRRLAADTQYFGPGTRLTVL.

This clone was seen once. The chain joins TRBV11-2 to TRBJ2-1; 11 nucleotides align to TRBD1. In germline, CDR1 is SGHAT, CDR2 FQNNGV. V shed 5 bases, J shed 6 bases, and the junction held 9 bases outside the gene matches. The CDR3 totals 16 residues. The CDR3 DNA sequence: TGTGCCAGCAGCCTCCTACGAGGGACAGGGGGCAATGAGCAGTTCTTC. It translates to CASSLLRGTGGNEQFF.

This chain joins TRBV5-1 and TRBJ1-1, with no clear D. This CDR3 has 16 residues. Deletions cut 1 base from V and 0 bases from J, with 13 bases between. Germline V lookup: CDR1 SGHRS, CDR2 YFSETQ. Here the CDR3 DNA reads TGCGCCAGCAGCTTGTCCCCGACAAACGTGAACACTGAAGCTTTCTTT. Translated, it gives CASSLSPTNVNTEAFF.

V usage is TRBV6-5 and J usage is TRBJ2-7; TRBD1 matches at 10 bases. Germline V gene data show CDR1 as MNHEY and CDR2 as SVGAGI. The CDR3 runs 14 residues. The J segment lost 4 bases and the V segment lost 6 bases, leaving 6 bases of the junction unmatched. CDR3 DNA sequence: TGTGCCAGCAGCCGACGGACAGGGGGGTACGAGCAGTACTTC. This translates into CASSRRTGGYEQYF.